This T cell receptor beta chain is drawn from a study of OX40 agonist ivuxolimab in advanced cancers. About the research overall: Patients got intravenous ivuxolimab at 0.01 to 10 mg/kg every 2 weeks. The eligibility criteria allowed prior anti-PD-1, anti-PD-L1 or anti-CTLA-4 therapy, and roughly 39% had some. Two cutaneous melanoma patients and one hepatocellular carcinoma patient, three in all, had partial responses.

General observations from the study: Clones of CD4+ and CD8+ blood T cells grew by week 6 at doses of 0.1 to 3.0 mg/kg.

As regards this clone: Its specificity is unknown.

This CDR3 is 18 amino acids long. In germline, CDR1 is LGHNA, CDR2 YNFKEQ. V trimming: 0 bases; J trimming: 7 bases; junction bases outside the gene matches: 13. Sequencing was performed with immunoSEQ multiplex PCR; in TCRdb, only in-frame clones are kept and a portion is missing. This table has about 62,000 clones, 90% to 95% appearing once. The source is an adult with an advanced solid tumor such as melanoma, head and neck, liver or kidney cancer. The rearrangement links TRBV4-2 to TRBJ1-4, with TRBD1 matching 8 bases. Sequencing was performed on CD4+ or CD8+ T cells sorted from blood, taken in a trial of the OX40 agonist ivuxolimab. CDR3 loop: CASSQERGGGRGLEKLFF. As DNA, the CDR3 is TGTGCCAGCAGCCAAGAGCGGGGGGGTGGCAGGGGGCTTGAAAAACTGTTTTTT.